This TCR beta chain was identified in a study of blood T cells in healthy people across ages. Study background: Template switching picked up about one barcoded beta molecule for each two T cells.

Using a J-beta primer mix together with a sample-barcoded 5' primer, a second PCR was run for roughly 6 to 11 cycles. Each cDNA molecule was tagged by a template-switch adaptor that had 12 random nucleotides. A single record per CDR3 protein comes from TCRdb applying MiXCR to the 5' RACE reads. The data contain hundreds of thousands of distinct CDR3 sequences, about 53% of them singletons. The V gene's germline CDR1 is SGHNT and CDR2 YENEEA. The CDR3 totals 13 residues. Between the trimmed V and J ends, which lost 3 bases and 8 bases, there was a span of 11 bases. The clonotype originates from a man older than 75 in good health. V and J are TRBV11-3 and TRBJ2-4, with D hard to call. The material sequenced was blood. The CDR3 DNA is TGTGCCAGCAGCTTGACAACCCTAGACATTCAGTACTTC. Protein: CASSLTTLDIQYF.